This record covers a single T cell receptor beta chain. Some clones are missing from TCRdb's copy, which holds only in-frame ones; the method was immunoSEQ multiplex PCR. The repertoire holds approximately 46,000 clones, with over 90% as singletons. The data derive from a study of human thymus T cells. No fixed cell number was used; all available blood leukocytes supplied DNA. The receptor comes from a girl under three years old with a congenital heart defect but otherwise immunologically healthy. Sequenced: blood.

The CDR3 nucleotides read TGTGCCAGCAGCTTAACGAGCTCGGGACAGGCGTTCTTC. Residues: CASSLTSSGQAFF. The V call is TRBV7-3, the J call TRBJ2-1; 8 bases fit TRBD1. V shed 0 bases, J shed 15 bases, and the junction held 7 bases outside the gene matches. In germline, CDR1 is SGHTA, CDR2 FQGTGA. CDR3 size: 13 residues.